This TCR beta chain was identified in a study of blood T cell repertoires in COVID-19. Trimming at V came to 0 bases and at J to 4 bases, leaving 14 bases not matched to a gene. The CDR3 length is 17 residues. CDR1 and CDR2 from the germline V gene are GTSNPN and SVGIG (reference sequence). This table comes from immunoSEQ multiplex PCR, and its TCRdb copy is limited to in-frame clones, with some not included. Of roughly 250,000 clones listed, around four fifths are singletons. Sequenced material: peripheral blood. The rearrangement uses TRBV30 and TRBJ1-2, with 7 bases fitting TRBD1. This TCR came from a woman aged 55-69 years with active or convalescent COVID-19. The CDR3: CAWSVPPTGTASYGYTF. The DNA of the CDR3 is TGTGCCTGGAGTGTACCGCCCACCGGGACAGCCAGCTATGGCTACACCTTC.